A selection of T cell receptor beta chains follows, all from one sample in a study of cytomegalovirus exposure and HLA in healthy donors. TCRdb's table, derived via immunoSEQ multiplex PCR, lists solely in-frame clones and lacks some. The repertoire has over 100,000 clones, 79% of them found once; the top ten carry roughly 3%. The sequenced material came from PBMCs. These receptors were obtained from a woman under 30 in good health and CMV-seropositive. Each CDR3 is given with its conserved first and last residue. The D gene is left open where the match is weak. Size values are once, few and many counts, or a class for expanded clones, and some rows have none.

v_call	d_call	clone_size	j_call	cdr3_aa
TRBV10-1	NA	once	TRBJ2-1	CASSESGLPDEQFF
TRBV5-4	NA	NA	TRBJ1-1	CASSSIASVTEAFF
TRBV30	TRBD1	NA	TRBJ1-4	CAWSVPGGEYEKLFF
TRBV7-9	TRBD1	NA	TRBJ1-1	CASSSPGQGSTEAFF
TRBV11-2	TRBD2	NA	TRBJ2-3	CASGRGIAGVQDTQYF
TRBV10-2	NA	NA	TRBJ2-2	CASTQEGTRFTGELFF
TRBV7-9	TRBD1	NA	TRBJ2-7	CASSRDRGTYEQYF
TRBV28	NA	NA	TRBJ2-1	CASSPRDSYNEQFF
TRBV25-1	NA	NA	TRBJ1-2	CASRGPPINYGYTF
TRBV6-5	NA	NA	TRBJ1-1	CASDNHGGDTEAFF
TRBV9	TRBD2	NA	TRBJ2-7	CASSRGLAGDGSYEQYF
TRBV7-9	TRBD2	once	TRBJ2-7	CASSYGLAGDYEQYF
TRBV19	NA	NA	TRBJ1-1	CASSATQGRNTEAFF
TRBV13	NA	NA	TRBJ2-5	CASSPPAAQETQYF
TRBV10-3	TRBD1	NA	TRBJ1-2	CAITGGQGNNYGYTF
TRBV9	NA	NA	TRBJ1-1	CASSGRVSNTEAFF
TRBV5-6	NA	few	TRBJ2-7	CASSVTDEQYF
TRBV28	TRBD1	NA	TRBJ1-2	CASSSSSPGQRAADTF
TRBV18	NA	NA	TRBJ1-4	CASSTLQGSDEKLFF
TRBV7-8	TRBD2	few	TRBJ2-1	CASSQFRGRLHGEQFF
TRBV5-5	NA	NA	TRBJ2-7	CASGASGGGFYEQYF
TRBV10-3	NA	NA	TRBJ1-2	CAISESYGYGYTF
TRBV30	TRBD2	NA	NA	CAWSALLAGGPRYEQYF
TRBV5-1	NA	NA	TRBJ1-3	CASSLDRANTIYF
TRBV5-1	NA	NA	TRBJ2-5	CASSPGGVQETQYF
TRBV2	NA	once	TRBJ2-2	CASSVGRVVGELFF
TRBV19	NA	NA	TRBJ2-3	CASFPWLVNEIDTQYF
TRBV28	TRBD1	few	TRBJ1-5	CASSSESGGAFQPQHF
TRBV10-3	TRBD1	NA	TRBJ2-7	CAISVTGTAGYEQYF
TRBV2	NA	NA	TRBJ1-3	CASSVPTGAGNTIYF
TRBV2	TRBD2	NA	TRBJ2-1	CASSAGTSPTNEQFF